This passage covers 9 T cell receptor beta chains from one sample sequenced in a study of cytomegalovirus exposure and HLA in healthy donors. The PCR ran on 60 Vbeta and 13 Jbeta primers. Some clones are missing from TCRdb's copy, which holds only in-frame ones; the method was immunoSEQ multiplex PCR. The data show about 130,000 clones, over 50% seen once. Sequencing used PBMCs. These receptors were taken from a human donor in good health.

The chain couples TRBV5-1 to TRBJ2-2; tentative D call: TRBD1 (6 bases). Trimming left V 1 base short and J 7 bases short, with 14 bases between. Germline lookup yields CDR1 SGHRS and CDR2 YFSETQ. This CDR3 has 15 residues. The CDR3: CASSLSRGVGGELFF. The DNA of the CDR3 is TGCGCCAGCAGCTTGAGCAGGGGCGTTGGCGGGGAGCTGTTTTTT. The full variable domain, with the rest looked up from reference TRBV5-1 and TRBJ2-2, is KAGVTQTPRYLIKTRGQQVTLSCSPISGHRSVSWYQQTPGQGLQFLFEYFSETQRNKGNFPGRFSGRQFSNSRSEMNVSTLELGDSALYLCASSLSRGVGGELFFGEGSRLTVL.

This clone was picked up a small number of times. CDR3 region: CASSYATSGNNEQFF. The CDR3 region has the DNA TGTGCCAGCAGTTACGCGACTAGCGGGAACAATGAGCAGTTCTTC. The gene calls are TRBV6-6 and TRBJ2-1; 11 nucleotides match TRBD2. The trim removed 2 bases at V and 5 bases at J, leaving 2 bases unmatched. Per the germline V gene, CDR1 is MNHNY and CDR2 is SVGAGI (reference sequence). The CDR3 extends over 15 amino acids.

The chain carries TRBV2 and TRBJ1-2; 7 bases are a match to TRBD1. Germline-derived CDR1 and CDR2 are SNHLY and FYNNEI. The CDR3 sequence is 12 residues long. The ends lost 7 bases at V and 6 bases at J; junction bases unmatched: 5. The CDR3 protein is CASTIQGNGYTF. DNA of the CDR3: TGTGCCAGCACCATACAGGGGAATGGCTACACCTTC. Complete variable domain (other parts from reference TRBV2 and TRBJ1-2): EPEVTQTPSHQVTQMGQEVILRCVPISNHLYFYWYRQILGQKVEFLVSFYNNEISEKSEIFDDQFSVERPDGSNFTLKIRSTKLEDSAMYFCASTIQGNGYTFGSGTRLTVV.

V and J are TRBV5-1 and TRBJ2-7; 7 bases agree with TRBD1. Per the germline V gene, CDR1 is SGHRS and CDR2 is YFSETQ. Losses at the gene ends were 2 bases for V and 6 bases for J; bases not matched to a gene: 11. The CDR3 is made up of 15 amino acids. The CDR3 nucleotides are TGCGCCAGCAGCTTAGGCAGGGGGATTGCGGGCGAGCAGTACTTC. Residues: CASSLGRGIAGEQYF.

This clone was recorded a few times. The chain joins TRBV6-1 to TRBJ2-1, with 7 positions matching TRBD2. V dropped 6 bases and J dropped 8; count of bases not matched to a gene: 13. Germline lookup yields CDR1 MNHNS and CDR2 SASEGT. This CDR3 comprises 15 residues. The chain's CDR3 is CASSFLSFGGDEQFF. CDR3 in DNA: TGTGCCAGCAGCTTCCTCTCTTTTGGGGGGGATGAGCAGTTCTTC.

The chain recombines TRBV19 with TRBJ2-7, with TRBD2 matching over 7 bases. Germline V CDR1 and CDR2: LNHDA, SQIVND (reference sequence). The CDR3 contains 13 residues. J gave up 3 bases and V 7 bases, and 6 bases lay outside the gene matches. CDR3 protein: CASKAGEGYEQYF. As DNA, the CDR3 is TGTGCCAGTAAGGCGGGAGAGGGCTACGAGCAGTACTTC.

The rearrangement uses TRBV11-3 and TRBJ2-2; tentative D call: TRBD2 (6 bases). Germline loops: CDR1 SGHNT, CDR2 YENEEA. The V and J ends lost 5 bases and 6 bases respectively, with 16 bases between them. The CDR3 is 15 residues long. The DNA of the CDR3 is TGTGCCAGCAGCCCCAATGTGGGGAGGCCCGGGGAGCTGTTTTTT. Translating gives CASSPNVGRPGELFF.

The chain joins TRBV4-1 to TRBJ1-6; possibly TRBD1 for D (5 bases). Germline V CDR1 and CDR2: MGHRA, YSYEKL. This CDR3 spans 16 amino acids. Trimming pared 0 bases from V and 10 bases from J, leaving 16 bases between. The CDR3 DNA follows: TGCGCCAGCAGCCAAGATGGGATAGCGCGGGGGTCACCCCTCCACTTT. It yields the protein CASSQDGIARGSPLHF.

The chain joins TRBV2 to TRBJ2-1; 12 nucleotides line up with TRBD2. The CDR3 length is 14 residues. The germline gives CDR1 SNHLY, CDR2 FYNNEI. The trim removed 7 bases at V and 10 bases at J, leaving 8 bases unmatched. Written as DNA, the CDR3 is TGTGCCAGCAAGCTGGGACTAGCGGGCGGGGAGCAGTTCTTC. As protein: CASKLGLAGGEQFF.